This TCR beta chain was recorded in a study of blood T cells in healthy people across ages. V dropped 5 bases and J dropped 0 bases, with 14 bases sitting between them. The CDR3 has 15 amino acids. Germline values: CDR1 SEHNR, CDR2 FQNEAQ (reference sequence). Overall study results and limits: Versus aged donors, long-lived donors had higher diversity and more naive CD4+ cells.

A second 7 to 11 cycle PCR used barcoded and J-beta primers. TCRdb analysed the 5' RACE reads with MiXCR anew, one entry per CDR3 protein. The repertoire holds more than 650,000 distinct CDR3 sequences, around 24% seen once, with 2.5% to 3.5% in the top ten. Worth noting for this clonotype: Its antigen is unknown.

The same specimen was also included in a second study, on T cells of mothers and their children. That source adds: A few healthy Caucasian mothers, along with their six children, were the donors.

The sequence was obtained from a boy between 10 and 17 years old in good health. The sample taken for sequencing was blood. The V and J genes are TRBV7-9 and TRBJ2-7; D not certain. The CDR3 DNA sequence: TGTGCCAGCAGCCCCGCCGGACGGCCCTCCTACGAGCAGTACTTC. Translating gives CASSPAGRPSYEQYF.